This T cell receptor (beta chain) originates from a study of blood T cells in healthy people across ages. A second about 6 to 11 cycle PCR used barcoded and J-beta primers. TCRdb re-derived calls from the 5' RACE reads in MiXCR, one entry per CDR3 protein. The sample lists about 290,000 distinct CDR3 sequences; about 25% were seen once. The CDR3 runs 12 residues. Germline CDR1 is DFQATT and CDR2 is SNEGSKA (reference sequence). Trimming took off 3 bases at V and 2 bases at J, with 7 bases between the two ends. This clonotype has a count of ten or more. The specimen sequenced was blood. The rearrangement links TRBV20-1 to TRBJ2-5, with no clear D. The origin of this receptor is a woman aged 70-85 years in good health. CDR3 nucleotide sequence: TGCAGTGCTAGCAAGATTCAAGAGACCCAGTACTTC. It is translated as CSASKIQETQYF.